Listed below are T cell receptor beta chains from one sample, sequenced in a study of human T cells and chemical hapten exposure. MiXCR, run by TCRdb on the RACE reads, gives a single entry per CDR3 protein. The data show about 80,000 distinct CDR3 sequences, with roughly 7.6% seen just once and approximately 1.5% held by the top ten. This specimen was whole blood, taken in connection with sensitization to the hapten diphenylcyclopropenone (DPC). These receptors originate from a woman in her twenties or thirties with alopecia areata. Some clones in this sample may be carry-over from other donors' samples. Both conserved end residues are part of each CDR3. Each record gives: clone size, V gene, J gene, CDR3 length, CDR3 protein. Clone size is not always given. Where it is, it says once, few, many or a class for expanded clones.

few	TRBV5-6	TRBJ2-1	16	CASSLTGGGSYNEQFF
-	TRBV6-5	TRBJ2-7	16	CASSYGLAGGGREQYF
few	TRBV7-2	TRBJ1-4	12	CASSRPGEKLFF
many	TRBV5-1	TRBJ2-1	17	CASSRRWTSGGKDEQFF
-	TRBV20-1	TRBJ2-7	14	CSAMGGLSSYEQYF
many	TRBV6-1	TRBJ2-2	13	CASRQGQTGELFF
few	TRBV9	TRBJ2-6	21	CASSVGSGTGGQGAGANVLTF
few	TRBV6-6	TRBJ1-2	15	CASSYRQVLNYGYTF
few	TRBV5-4	TRBJ2-2	16	CASSTAGQGITGELFF
many	TRBV20-1	TRBJ2-7	13	CSAPSEGGYEQYF
-	TRBV2	TRBJ2-2	14	CASKGGPSPGELFF
many	TRBV20-1	TRBJ2-1	13	CSARGHWINEQFF
many	TRBV13	TRBJ2-5	13	CASSLQGNETQYF
few	TRBV18	TRBJ1-1	16	CASSPLSRQGGTEAFF
many	TRBV5-1	TRBJ1-1	14	CASSHYKGQTEAFF
-	TRBV30	TRBJ1-2	12	CAWSVSSSGYTF
-	TRBV2	TRBJ2-3	14	CASRPTRGTDTQYF
few	TRBV3-1	TRBJ1-1	14	CASSQPGPGSEAFF
few	TRBV6-5	TRBJ1-2	12	CASSQQRDSYTF
many	TRBV9	TRBJ2-6	18	CASSVGELRGSGANVLTF
-	TRBV6-1	TRBJ1-1	14	CASSELDSGTEAFF
many	TRBV5-1	TRBJ2-3	16	CASSSSGTSGTGTQYF
few	TRBV12-3/TRBV12-4	TRBJ1-1	14	CASSFVGFDTEAFF
many	TRBV5-1	TRBJ1-2	12	CASSLGGDGYTF
-	TRBV20-1	TRBJ2-1	14	CSASLGRVYNEQFF
few	TRBV9	TRBJ1-2	14	CASSGTGRSYGYTF
many	TRBV3-1	TRBJ1-2	15	CASSQPNRANYGYTF
-	TRBV5-1	TRBJ2-1	14	CASSDGGTYNEQFF
-	TRBV18	TRBJ1-6	14	CASSPSLMDSPLHF
many	TRBV18	TRBJ1-2	13	CASSPEVSLGYTF
many	TRBV3-1	TRBJ2-6	15	CASSQPRGGANVLTF
-	TRBV7-2	TRBJ2-2	16	CASSLVIGENTGELFF
many	TRBV7-9	TRBJ2-1	17	CASSSGTSGGYYNEQFF
many	TRBV24-1	TRBJ2-3	17	CATSDTTGTSGVWTQYF
many	TRBV12-3/TRBV12-4	TRBJ2-2	16	CASSLPQRSNTGELFF
many	TRBV24-1	TRBJ1-2	14	CATSDFRTNYGYTF
many	TRBV3-1	TRBJ2-3	13	CASSQVRPDTQYF
many	TRBV6-5	TRBJ1-5	13	CASSRYSNQPQHF
few	TRBV6-5	TRBJ2-3	14	CASSRQAYTDTQYF
few	TRBV11-1	TRBJ2-2	16	CASTLTSGGDTGELFF
many	TRBV20-1	TRBJ2-3	15	CSAMAGTTPESTQYF
many	TRBV5-6	TRBJ2-7	14	CASSGLAGNYEQYF
few	TRBV18	TRBJ1-1	17	CASSPLKGGRMNTEAFF
-	TRBV12-3/TRBV12-4	TRBJ2-2	14	CASSRQVNTGELFF
many	TRBV3-1	TRBJ2-3	16	CASSQEGLAGTDTQYF
-	TRBV3-1	TRBJ2-5	15	CASSPRTVGRETQYF
many	TRBV29-1	TRBJ1-1	16	CSVENLGQGANTEAFF
few	TRBV20-1	TRBJ1-1	11	CSAISNTEAFF
-	TRBV3-1	TRBJ2-7	13	CASSQESPYEQYF
many	TRBV5-4	TRBJ2-7	14	CASSLGPDSYEQYF